The 24 T cell receptor beta chains below all came from one sample that was sequenced in a study of a mutant IDH1 vaccine in newly diagnosed glioma. The protocol was immunoSEQ multiplex PCR, while the TCRdb copy is restricted to in-frame clones and leaves out a portion. The data show about 36,000 clones, 80% seen once. No antigen has been identified for these receptors. Time point specified: week 11, during vaccination. With topical imiquimod, each dose of the vaccine consisted of 300 ug of mutant IDH1 20-mer peptide. The source material was peripheral blood mononuclear cells (PBMCs), sampled from a glioma patient whose treatment included an IDH1 peptide vaccine. These receptor sequences come from a woman in her 30s with glioma. Some clones in this sample may be carry-over from other donors' samples.

This clone was recorded once. This chain links TRBV11-2 with TRBJ2-2; no firm D call. This CDR3 is 17 amino acids long. V lost 1 base and J 0 bases, leaving 12 bases between the germline ends. CDR1 and CDR2 (germline): SGHAT, FQNNGV. The CDR3 DNA reads TGTGCCAGCAGCTTAGGTCCAGGTTACTCGAACACCGGGGAGCTGTTTTTT. It is translated as CASSLGPGYSNTGELFF. Supplemented by reference TRBV11-2 and TRBJ2-2, the full variable domain reads EAGVAQSPRYKIIEKRQSVAFWCNPISGHATLYWYQQILGQGPKLLIQFQNNGVVDDSQLPKDRFSAERLKGVDSTLKIQPAKLEDSAVYLCASSLGPGYSNTGELFFGEGSRLTVL.

This chain uses TRBV28 with TRBJ2-3; D remains ambiguous. Germline-derived CDR1 and CDR2 are MDHEN and SYDVKM. The length of the CDR3 is 13 residues. Trimming took 7 bases from V and 6 from J, leaving 14 bases between them. CDR3: CASNPIFSDTQYF. The DNA for the CDR3 is TGTGCCAGCAACCCCATTTTTTCCGATACGCAGTATTTT.

The chain carries TRBV2 and TRBJ2-3, with D unclear. The CDR3 has 12 residues. V gave up 2 bases and J gave up 6 bases, with 6 bases separating them. Germline CDR1 and CDR2: SNHLY and FYNNEI. The CDR3 DNA reads as TGTGCCAGCAGTGAATGGGGTGATACGCAGTATTTT. Translating it yields CASSEWGDTQYF.

The rearrangement joins TRBV5-8 to TRBJ1-4, with a weak D call TRBD1 (5 bases). Germline V gene sequence: CDR1 SGHTS, CDR2 YDEGEE. This CDR3 is built from 16 residues. V shed 5 bases and J shed 6 bases, with 20 bases lying between them. CDR3 sequence reads: CASSKRGRGQHEKLFF. DNA of the CDR3: TGTGCCAGCAGTAAACGAGGGAGGGGCCAGCATGAAAAACTGTTTTTT.

The chain has TRBV9 and TRBJ1-1; D is unclear. The germline gives CDR1 SGDLS, CDR2 YYNGEE. The CDR3 sequence is 16 residues long. Trimming removed 4 bases at V and 1 base at J, with 17 bases between. The CDR3 coding sequence is TGTGCCAGCAGCCCAAGGAGGGAGGTCAGGAACACTGAAGCTTTCTTT. It encodes CASSPRREVRNTEAFF.

The chain links TRBV10-3 to TRBJ2-7; the D gene is possibly TRBD2 (6 bases). CDR1 and CDR2 (germline): ENHRY, SYGVKD. The CDR3 length is 18 residues. Trimming took off 0 bases at V and 0 bases at J, with 18 bases between the two ends. The CDR3 DNA reads TGTGCCATCAGTGAGTCGACACCGGGAGCGAGGAGCTCCTACGAGCAGTACTTC. Its protein product is CAISESTPGARSSYEQYF.

This chain connects TRBV7-2 to TRBJ2-5; D gene ambiguous. The V end was cut by 3 bases, the J end by 5 bases, with 7 bases between. This CDR3 has 12 residues. Looked up from germline, CDR1 is SGHTA and CDR2 is FQGNSA. The DNA of the CDR3 is TGTGCCAGCAGCTTCGCCGGGGAGACCCAGTACTTC. Protein: CASSFAGETQYF. The full variable domain, rest sourced from reference TRBV7-2 and TRBJ2-5, is GAGVSQSPSNKVTEKGKDVELRCDPISGHTALYWYRQSLGQGLEFLIYFQGNSAPDKSGLPSDRFSAERTGGSVSTLTIQRTQQEDSAVYLCASSFAGETQYFGPGTRLLVL.

This chain's CDR3 is CASSLNGVTNEKLFF. The CDR3 DNA follows: TGCGCCAGCAGCTTGAATGGGGTCACTAATGAAAAACTGTTTTTT. This chain links TRBV5-1 with TRBJ1-4; D remains unclear. In germline, CDR1 is SGHRS, CDR2 YFSETQ. V lost 1 base and J 2 bases, leaving 9 bases between the germline ends. There are 15 residues in the CDR3.

The rearrangement links TRBV27 to TRBJ2-2, with D possibly being TRBD2 (5 bases). This CDR3 is built from 12 residues. Trimming removed 8 bases from V and 5 bases from J, with 9 bases in between. CDR1 and CDR2 from the germline V gene are MNHEY and SMNVEV (reference sequence). In nucleotides, the CDR3 is TGTGCCAGCGGAATAGCGACCGGGGAGCTGTTTTTT. This encodes CASGIATGELFF.

The chain is built from TRBV9 and TRBJ2-1; D possibly uses TRBD1 or TRBD2 (5 bases each). The CDR3 contains 15 residues. Germline CDR1 is SGDLS and CDR2 is YYNGEE. V gave up 0 bases and J gave up 2 bases, with 9 bases separating them. The CDR3 spells CASSVAGSPYNEQFF. As DNA, the CDR3 is TGTGCCAGCAGCGTAGCAGGGAGCCCCTACAATGAGCAGTTCTTC.

This clone was recorded only once. This rearrangement joins TRBV7-2 to TRBJ2-7; D not certain. The CDR3 contains 14 residues. V was pared by 6 bases and J by 1 base, with 13 bases between. Germline V lookup: CDR1 SGHTA, CDR2 FQGNSA. The CDR3 loop is CASSLPRQSYEQYF. CDR3 sequence (DNA): TGTGCCAGCAGTCTCCCGCGGCAGTCCTACGAGCAGTACTTC.

There are a few counts of this clone. This rearrangement joins TRBV21-1 to TRBJ1-1. TRBV21-1 is described as a pseudogene. The CDR3 is 10 amino acids. The CDR3 is CASSSTEAFF. The CDR3, as DNA: TGTGCCAGCAGCAGTACTGAAGCTTTCTTT.

This clone was recorded only once. This chain joins TRBV11-2 and TRBJ2-5; TRBD2 matches at 12 bases. Looked up from germline, CDR1 is SGHAT and CDR2 is FQNNGV. Losses at the gene ends were 3 bases for V and 6 bases for J; bases not matched to a gene: 5. This CDR3 region has 15 residues. CDR3 in DNA: TGTGCCAGCAGCTTGACTAGCGGGAGAACAAAGACCCAGTACTTC. It specifies CASSLTSGRTKTQYF.

The chain has TRBV5-1 and TRBJ1-2, with a weak D call TRBD1 (5 bases). Trimming shortened V by 0 bases and J by 5 bases, and 11 bases separated the two germline ends. CDR1 is SGHRS, CDR2 YFSETQ, per germline. The CDR3 runs to 14 residues. The CDR3, as DNA: TGCGCCAGCAGCTTGGATGGGCAGGGATATGGCTACACCTTC. It codes for CASSLDGQGYGYTF.

V gene TRBV6-1 combines with J gene TRBJ2-2; 14 bases align to TRBD2. V lost 8 bases to trimming and J lost 4 bases; unmatched junction nucleotides: 0. The germline gives CDR1 MNHNS, CDR2 SASEGT. The CDR3 contains 14 residues. CDR3 DNA sequence: TGTGCCAGCGGGACTAGCGGGAGCACCGGGGAGCTGTTTTTT. Its protein product is CASGTSGSTGELFF.

The chain uses TRBV7-2 and TRBJ1-1; 10 positions match TRBD1. The CDR3 extends over 15 amino acids. J was trimmed by 4 bases and V by 4 bases; bases with no gene match: 6. Germline V CDR1 and CDR2: SGHTA, FQGNSA. The CDR3 protein is CASSSRQGAGTEAFF. The CDR3, as DNA: TGTGCCAGCAGCTCACGACAGGGGGCGGGCACTGAAGCTTTCTTT.

This clone has only one observation. This chain links TRBV19 with TRBJ2-1, with D possibly TRBD2 on 6 matching bases. V lost 3 bases and J lost 5, with 20 bases in between. The CDR3 sequence is 17 residues long. Germline-derived CDR1 and CDR2 are LNHDA and SQIVND (reference sequence). In DNA form, the CDR3 reads TGTGCCAGTAGTATTTACACCCTCCGGGACTCTAACAATGAGCAGTTCTTC. Translation: CASSIYTLRDSNNEQFF. Looking up the rest from reference TRBV19 and TRBJ2-1 gives the full variable domain: DGGITQSPKYLFRKEGQNVTLSCEQNLNHDAMYWYRQDPGQGLRLIYYSQIVNDFQKGDIAEGYSVSREKKESFPLTVTSAQKNPTAFYLCASSIYTLRDSNNEQFFGPGTRLTVL.

This clone has more than one count but fewer than ten. The V call is TRBV4-1, the J call TRBJ1-1; D unresolved. Germline V gives CDR1 MGHRA, CDR2 YSYEKL. The CDR3 extends over 17 amino acids. V was shortened by 0 bases and J by 1 base, with 15 bases between the two germline ends. CDR3: CASSQDGPRIWNTEAFF. The CDR3 DNA reads as TGCGCCAGCAGCCAAGACGGGCCCCGGATTTGGAACACTGAAGCTTTCTTT.

The chain has TRBV13 and TRBJ1-4, with 7 bases that match TRBD1. This CDR3 comprises 15 residues. V was pared by 5 bases and J by 4 bases, with 7 bases of the junction left unmatched. Germline V lookup: CDR1 PRHDT, CDR2 FYEKMQ (reference sequence). The CDR3 DNA reads as TGTGCCAGCAGCGCTAATCGACAGGGTAATGAAAAACTGTTTTTT. It specifies CASSANRQGNEKLFF.

The V and J genes are TRBV5-1 and TRBJ1-2; a possible D gene is TRBD1 (5 bases). The CDR3 has 12 residues. Germline CDR1 SGHRS, CDR2 YFSETQ. Trimming stripped 6 bases from V and 6 bases from J, with 12 bases between. The CDR3 here is CASTPGGDGYTF. CDR3 sequence (DNA): TGCGCCAGCACCCCGGGGGGTGATGGCTACACCTTC.

This chain uses TRBV14 with TRBJ2-7, with a tentative D call TRBD1 (6 bases). Germline V CDR1 and CDR2: SGHDN, FVKESK. CDR3 length: 13 residues. The ends were cut back, 7 bases at V and 7 bases at J, with 17 bases in the middle. Here the CDR3 DNA reads TGTGCCAGCACCTATATCCTAGGGGGAGAGCAGTACTTC. Its translation is CASTYILGGEQYF.

The chain carries TRBV7-9 and TRBJ1-1; no reliable D call. The germline CDR1 and CDR2 sequences are SEHNR and FQNEAQ (reference sequence). V was cut by 1 base and J by 11 bases, with 11 bases left in between. CDR3 length equals 12 residues. CDR3 sequence reads: CASSLEGRAAFF. The CDR3 DNA is TGTGCCAGCAGCTTAGAAGGCCGGGCGGCTTTCTTT.

The V call is TRBV7-9, the J call TRBJ1-3; D is undetermined. The length of the CDR3 is 15 residues. Germline V CDR1 and CDR2: SEHNR, FQNEAQ (reference sequence). Trimming cost V 1 base and J 2 bases, with 9 bases left between them. CDR3 bases: TGTGCCAGCAGCTTAGGGGCAGGTCCTGGAAACACCATATATTTT. Protein product: CASSLGAGPGNTIYF.

The chain recombines TRBV5-4 with TRBJ1-1; D gene unclear. The CDR3 extends over 15 amino acids. CDR1 and CDR2 (germline): SGHNT, YYREEE (reference sequence). V was shortened by 0 bases and J by 3 bases, with 12 bases between the two germline ends. The CDR3 DNA reads TGTGCCAGCAGCTTGGGGTGGGAGGGCTACACTGAAGCTTTCTTT. Encoded protein: CASSLGWEGYTEAFF.